This T cell receptor beta chain was retrieved from a study of cytomegalovirus exposure and HLA in healthy donors. The study, taken as a whole, reports: Despite most TCR sequences being rare, some public TCRs occurred in many donors. The authors later found TCR association rates varying by HLA locus, with DRB1 most and HLA-C fewest. It was only CMV serostatus that was available as immune exposure information.

PCR primers comprised 60 Vbeta and 13 Jbeta primers. Original methodology: There were 80 million to 95 million unique TCR beta chains by a later count, and 10 million to 12 million of them were shared. The data were produced by immunoSEQ multiplex PCR, yet TCRdb's version contains in-frame clones alone and is incomplete. That table is the source of V, J and clone size, and D and trimming were worked out from the DNA. The sample includes fewer than 80,000 clones, about 76% of them seen just once. Comment on this clone: No antigen is known for it.

This clonotype was sampled from a young man in good health and CMV-seronegative. Specimen: PBMCs.

The DNA of the CDR3 is TGTGCCAGCAGCTTAGTGGCCAGGGACTATGGCTACACCTTC. It encodes CASSLVARDYGYTF. The V call is TRBV7-2, the J call TRBJ1-2, with D perhaps TRBD1 (5 bases). CDR3 length: 14 residues. From germline, CDR1 is SGHTA and CDR2 FQGNSA. Trimming pared 1 base from V and 3 bases from J, leaving 9 bases between.